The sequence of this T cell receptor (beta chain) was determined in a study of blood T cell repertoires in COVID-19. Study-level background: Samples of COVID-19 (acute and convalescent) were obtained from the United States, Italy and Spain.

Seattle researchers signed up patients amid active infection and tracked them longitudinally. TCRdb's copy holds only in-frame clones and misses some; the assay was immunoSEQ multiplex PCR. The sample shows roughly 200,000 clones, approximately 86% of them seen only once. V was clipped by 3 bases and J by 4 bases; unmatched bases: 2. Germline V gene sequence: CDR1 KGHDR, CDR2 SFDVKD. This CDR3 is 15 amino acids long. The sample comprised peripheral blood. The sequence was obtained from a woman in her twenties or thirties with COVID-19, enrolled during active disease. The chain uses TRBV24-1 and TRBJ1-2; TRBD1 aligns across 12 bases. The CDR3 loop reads CATSDPGQGAYGYTF. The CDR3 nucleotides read TGTGCCACCAGTGATCCGGGACAGGGGGCCTATGGCTACACCTTC.